The 20 T cell receptor beta chains below come from one sample, sequenced in a study of blood T cell repertoires in COVID-19. Only in-frame clones appear in the TCRdb table, and some are missing; sequencing was by immunoSEQ multiplex PCR. Of around 200,000 clones in the sample, approximately 79% were seen once. Sequenced material: peripheral blood. These receptors all come from a man aged 25 to 45 with active or convalescent COVID-19.

The gene calls are TRBV7-9 and TRBJ1-4; no clear D gene. In germline, CDR1 is SEHNR, CDR2 FQNEAQ (reference sequence). V was shortened by 4 bases and J by 4 bases, with 10 bases between the two germline ends. This CDR3 is 14 amino acids long. DNA of the CDR3: TGTGCCAGCAGCTCGCAGACGGGTAATGAAAAACTGTTTTTT. Its translation: CASSSQTGNEKLFF. The full variable domain, with the rest looked up from reference TRBV7-9 and TRBJ1-4, is DTGVSQNPRHKITKRGQNVTFRCDPISEHNRLYWYRQTLGQGPEFLTYFQNEAQLEKSRLLSDRFSAERPKGSFSTLEIQRTEQGDSAMYLCASSSQTGNEKLFFGSGTQLSVL.

This clone showed up just once. The chain joins TRBV11-3 to TRBJ2-1; TRBD2 matches 9 bases. From germline, CDR1 is SGHNT and CDR2 YENEEA. The CDR3 has 17 amino acids. Trimming cost V 10 bases and J 3 bases; bases outside gene matches: 16. In DNA form, the CDR3 reads TGTGCCATCGATAAGGGCGCGGGAGGGCCGGGCTACAATGAGCAGTTCTTC. Translated, it gives CAIDKGAGGPGYNEQFF. The full variable domain, in which reference TRBV11-3 and TRBJ2-1 provide the parts outside the CDR3, is EAGVVQSPRYKIIEKKQPVAFWCNPISGHNTLYWYLQNLGQGPELLIRYENEEAVDDSQLPKDRFSAERLKGVDSTLKIQPAELGDSAVYLCAIDKGAGGPGYNEQFFGPGTRLTVL.

The chain couples TRBV6-2 or TRBV6-3 to TRBJ1-4; D may be TRBD1 (5 bases). The CDR3 spans 14 residues. Trimming took off 2 bases at V and 7 bases at J, with 11 bases between the two ends. Germline values: CDR1 MNHEY, CDR2 SVGEGT. The CDR3 bases are TGTGCCAGCAGTTACGAAGACAGCTTTGAAAAACTGTTTTTT. This translates into CASSYEDSFEKLFF.

The chain combines TRBV30 with TRBJ2-7, with 10 bases lining up with TRBD1. V lost 5 bases and J lost 3; bases outside the gene matches: 4. Germline V gene data show CDR1 as GTSNPN and CDR2 as SVGIG (reference sequence). This CDR3 contains 13 residues. The CDR3 here is CAWRQGAGYEQYF. CDR3 sequence (DNA): TGTGCCTGGCGACAGGGGGCAGGCTACGAGCAGTACTTC.

The rearrangement uses TRBV15 and TRBJ2-3; D perhaps matches TRBD2 (6 bases). The CDR3 loop spans 13 amino acids. CDR1 and CDR2 (germline): LNHNV, YYDKDF (reference sequence). The germline V and J ends were trimmed by 7 bases and 8 bases, with 16 bases remaining between them. CDR3 protein: CATTVPGVGTQYF. The CDR3 nucleotides are TGTGCCACCACCGTCCCGGGAGTGGGTACGCAGTATTTT.

V gene TRBV5-1 combines with J gene TRBJ1-2; 10 bases map to TRBD1. J lost 5 bases, V lost 4 bases, and 5 bases had no gene match. CDR1 SGHRS and CDR2 YFSETQ come from the germline V gene. The CDR3 has 14 amino acids. The CDR3 protein is CASSGGDRGYGYTF. DNA for the CDR3: TGCGCCAGCAGCGGCGGGGACAGGGGTTATGGCTACACCTTC.

The rearrangement uses TRBV6-4 and TRBJ2-1, with a weak D call TRBD2 (5 bases). Germline V gives CDR1 MRHNA, CDR2 SNTAGT. With 3 bases removed from V and 9 bases from J, the gap between germline ends came to 12 bases. The CDR3 totals 13 residues. The CDR3 nucleotides read TGTGCCAGCAGTGAGGGAGTAGTCGGTGAGCAGTTCTTC. Translating it yields CASSEGVVGEQFF.

This chain connects TRBV10-3 to TRBJ1-1; no clear D gene. V lost 6 bases and J lost 3, with 14 bases in between. CDR3 size: 14 residues. The germline V gene has CDR1 ENHRY and CDR2 SYGVKD. CDR3 nucleotides: TGTGCCATCAGGACCCGGGAAACGGACACTGAAGCTTTCTTT. This gives the protein CAIRTRETDTEAFF.

This chain joins TRBV24-1 and TRBJ2-1; D may be TRBD2 (5 bases). Trimming shortened V by 5 bases and J by 9 bases, and 13 bases separated the two germline ends. There are 13 residues in the CDR3. Germline V gene sequence: CDR1 KGHDR, CDR2 SFDVKD. The DNA for the CDR3 is TGTGCCACCAGTGGGAGAGGGTGGGGTGAGCAGTTCTTC. Its protein is CATSGRGWGEQFF.

V and J are TRBV5-1 and TRBJ1-4, with 7 positions matching TRBD1. This CDR3 spans 15 amino acids. The V gene's germline CDR1 is SGHRS and CDR2 YFSETQ. V lost 0 bases and J lost 4; bases outside the gene matches: 3. DNA for the CDR3: TGCGCCAGCAGCTTGGGGGCAGGGGGTAATGAAAAACTGTTTTTT. It specifies CASSLGAGGNEKLFF.

The chain carries TRBV2 and TRBJ2-6, with a weak D call TRBD1 (5 bases). V lost 4 bases, J lost 4 bases, and 11 bases lay in between. Germline lookup yields CDR1 SNHLY and CDR2 FYNNEI. The CDR3 totals 15 residues. In DNA form, the CDR3 reads TGTGCCAGCAGTGGTTACAGGTCCGGGGCCAACGTCCTGACTTTC. Translating gives CASSGYRSGANVLTF.

V gene TRBV7-2 combines with J gene TRBJ2-3; 13 nucleotides align to TRBD2. The CDR3 covers 19 residues. From germline, CDR1 is SGHTA and CDR2 FQGNSA. V lost 5 bases to trimming and J lost 3 bases; unmatched junction nucleotides: 14. CDR3: CASSLHHAGLAGETDTQYF. The CDR3 coding sequence is TGTGCCAGCAGCCTTCACCATGCCGGACTAGCGGGAGAAACAGATACGCAGTATTTT. Supplemented by reference TRBV7-2 and TRBJ2-3, the full variable domain reads GAGVSQSPSNKVTEKGKDVELRCDPISGHTALYWYRQSLGQGLEFLIYFQGNSAPDKSGLPSDRFSAERTGGSVSTLTIQRTQQEDSAVYLCASSLHHAGLAGETDTQYFGPGTRLTVL.

The gene calls are TRBV5-4 and TRBJ2-7, with 10 bases identical to TRBD1. J lost 6 bases, V lost 3 bases, and 6 bases had no gene match. CDR1 is SGHNT, CDR2 YYREEE, per germline (reference sequence). The CDR3 covers 14 residues. CDR3 amino acids: CASSSDRGLGEQYV. The CDR3 DNA reads TGTGCCAGCAGCTCCGACAGGGGGCTCGGCGAGCAGTACGTC.

The chain uses TRBV19 and TRBJ1-2, with 7 bases fitting TRBD1. Germline V CDR1 and CDR2: LNHDA, SQIVND (reference sequence). This CDR3 has 13 residues. V lost 3 bases, J lost 5 bases, and 3 bases stayed unmatched. CDR3 sequence reads: CASSMRTGYGYTF. Written as DNA, the CDR3 is TGTGCCAGTAGTATGCGGACAGGTTATGGCTACACCTTC. Based on the CDR3 plus reference TRBV19 and TRBJ1-2, the full variable domain is DGGITQSPKYLFRKEGQNVTLSCEQNLNHDAMYWYRQDPGQGLRLIYYSQIVNDFQKGDIAEGYSVSREKKESFPLTVTSAQKNPTAFYLCASSMRTGYGYTFGSGTRLTVV.

V and J are TRBV1 and TRBJ2-1; the DNA was not used to check the table's D call, TRBD1. TRBV1 is reported as a pseudogene. CDR3 size: 13 residues. CDR3 DNA sequence: TGCACCAGCAGCCAAGATCTACAGGGAAGGCAGTTCTTC. It codes for CTSSQDLQGRQFF.

The chain employs TRBV30 and TRBJ2-1, with D possibly TRBD1 on 7 matching bases. Germline V gene sequence: CDR1 GTSNPN, CDR2 SVGIG (reference sequence). The CDR3 spans 15 residues. The V gene lost 8 bases and the J gene lost 6 bases, with 23 bases spanning the gap. The CDR3 coding sequence is TGTGCCGGATCAACTAGGGGGCGGGACCTCAATGAGCAGTTCTTC. It is translated as CAGSTRGRDLNEQFF.

The V and J genes are TRBV19 and TRBJ2-2; D gene uncertain. There are 13 residues in the CDR3. CDR1 and CDR2 (germline): LNHDA, SQIVND (reference sequence). V was pared by 3 bases and J by 5 bases, with 7 bases between. CDR3 nucleotides: TGTGCCAGTAGTATCGACATAACCGGGGAGCTGTTTTTT. As protein: CASSIDITGELFF.

V usage is TRBV30 and J usage is TRBJ2-7, with TRBD2 as a possible D gene (6 bases). The CDR3 contains 15 residues. With 2 bases removed from V and 1 base from J, the gap between germline ends came to 15 bases. Germline-derived CDR1 and CDR2 are GTSNPN and SVGIG (reference sequence). CDR3 nucleotide sequence: TGTGCCTGGAGTCCCGGGCGGGGTAGGTCCTACGAGCAGTACTTC. Its translation: CAWSPGRGRSYEQYF.

This clone appeared a single time. The chain links TRBV30 to TRBJ1-3, with 9 nucleotides matching TRBD1. The trim removed 1 base at V and 4 bases at J, leaving 8 bases unmatched. CDR1 and CDR2 (germline): GTSNPN, SVGIG (reference sequence). This CDR3 spans 16 amino acids. The CDR3 nucleotides read TGTGCCTGGAGTGGACAGGGGGATCTGGGGGGAAACACCATATATTTT. This codes for CAWSGQGDLGGNTIYF. Based on the CDR3 plus reference TRBV30 and TRBJ1-3, the full variable domain is SQTIHQWPATLVQPVGSPLSLECTVEGTSNPNLYWYRQAAGRGLQLLFYSVGIGQISSEVPQNLSASRPQDRQFILSSKKLLLSDSGFYLCAWSGQGDLGGNTIYFGEGSWLTVV.

This clone was seen only once. The CDR3 loop reads CASSWSPSGGPGNTIYF. CDR3 nucleotide sequence: TGTGCCAGCAGCTGGTCCCCGTCGGGGGGGCCTGGAAACACCATATATTTT. The chain combines TRBV28 with TRBJ1-3; a weak D match, TRBD1 (6 bases). The germline gives CDR1 MDHEN, CDR2 SYDVKM. This CDR3 region has 17 residues. V was cut by 6 bases and J by 2 bases, with 20 bases left in between.